This TCR beta chain was retrieved from a study of T cell repertoires in cytomegalovirus infection. Broader study findings: Summed public TCR beta family frequency identified CMV carriers bearing the relevant HLA. HLA-C-restricted CMV-specific TCR beta clonotypes prevailed in the ex vivo response.

TCRdb called the reads again in MiXCR, with one record for every CDR3 protein. The data show about 450,000 distinct CDR3 sequences, approximately 32% seen once. Notes on this clonotype: What it recognizes is unknown.

Germline V lookup: CDR1 SGHKS, CDR2 YYEKEE (reference sequence). CDR3 length equals 18 residues. V was pared by 6 bases and J by 1 base, with 16 bases of the junction left unmatched. The sequence was collected from a human donor in good health (CMV status not recorded). Some clones in this sample may be carry-over from other donors' samples. The chain uses TRBV5-5 and TRBJ2-1; TRBD2 matches 7 bases. The sample consisted of PBMCs. The CDR3: CASKPQAVAGFSYNEQFF. The DNA for the CDR3 is TGTGCCAGCAAACCCCAGGCGGTAGCGGGTTTTTCCTACAATGAGCAGTTCTTC.